This T cell receptor beta chain was documented in a study of cytomegalovirus exposure and HLA in healthy donors. Study observations and caveats: The number of N-insertions in an Asian-associated ancestry cluster was reportedly below the approximately 700-donor mean in a later analysis. TCR beta V- and J-gene trimming, according to a later analysis, was linked to a missense DCLRE1C variant.

Note on this clone: Its specificity is unknown.

60 Vbeta and 13 Jbeta primers were used in PCR. Clones were sequenced by immunoSEQ multiplex PCR, and TCRdb holds only the in-frame ones, with some missing. The repertoire includes about 65,000 clones, 60% to 65% of them detected once, and around 2.7% sits in the top ten. Sequencing input: PBMCs. The sequence was collected from a man aged 25-45 years in good health and CMV-seronegative.

The CDR3 DNA follows: TGTGCCAGCAGTGAACCCCGTGACAGGGATAAGACCCAGTACTTC. Protein product: CASSEPRDRDKTQYF. This chain connects TRBV6-1 to TRBJ2-5, with TRBD1 matching 7 bases. This CDR3 is built from 15 residues. Germline V gene data show CDR1 as MNHNS and CDR2 as SASEGT. V lost 2 bases and J lost 6; bases outside the gene matches: 9.